This T cell receptor beta chain was sequenced for a study of shared clonotypes between healthy human individuals. As for the study in general: Donor composition was two women and three men, aged 18 to 49. CD4 naive and memory got three plates each, CD8 naive two, CD8 memory one. Regarding the study as a whole: Few donors limited the genetic and exposure-history diversity represented.

As concerns this clone: Antigen specificity is unknown.

TCRdb's copy holds only in-frame clones and misses some; the assay was immunoSEQ multiplex PCR. Of 2,500,000 or so clones in the sample, over 85% were seen once. The germline V gene has CDR1 ENHRY and CDR2 SYGVKD. This CDR3 is built from 19 residues. V lost 5 bases and J lost 0; bases outside the gene matches: 13. This TCR derives from a man aged 18 to 29 in good health. Some clones in this sample may be carry-over from other donors' samples. The sample was naive CD4+ T cells from PBMCs. Subset defined: CD45RA+ positively selected. The rearrangement joins TRBV10-3 to TRBJ2-1, with TRBD2 identical over 10 bases. CDR3 DNA: TGTGCCATCAGTACTGAAGCGGGAGGGGTGGGGAGCTCCTACAATGAGCAGTTCTTC. Protein sequence: CAISTEAGGVGSSYNEQFF.